The clone carrying this T cell receptor beta chain occurred many times. The antigen is undetermined. TCR beta libraries were made by quantitative 5'-RACE with molecular barcodes. TCRdb independently ran MiXCR on the 5' RACE reads; one entry per CDR3 protein. The data show 200,000 or so distinct CDR3 sequences, around 13% seen once. The V end lost 0 bases, the J end lost 3 bases, and 7 bases lay between the germline ends. CDR1 is KGHDR, CDR2 SFDVKD, per germline. The CDR3 is 14 amino acids. The source of the sample is a study of CD8 T cells in ankylosing spondylitis. Study results and caveats: Disease-linked clones were reportedly significantly enriched in matched ankylosing spondylitis synovial fluid. Disease-linked clones bore a CD8+ phenotype and were relatively rare in peripheral blood. One TCR beta motif, made up of about 8 highly homologous variants, appeared characteristic of ankylosing spondylitis blood.

The sample comprised blood, either unsorted or a sorted T cell fraction (not recorded which). This sequence originates from a female donor with ankylosing spondylitis or in good health (not recorded which). This chain uses TRBV24-1 with TRBJ2-5; D is uncertain. Written as DNA, the CDR3 is TGTGCCACCAGTGATTTGGGGGAAGAAGAGACCCAGTACTTC. As protein: CATSDLGEEETQYF.